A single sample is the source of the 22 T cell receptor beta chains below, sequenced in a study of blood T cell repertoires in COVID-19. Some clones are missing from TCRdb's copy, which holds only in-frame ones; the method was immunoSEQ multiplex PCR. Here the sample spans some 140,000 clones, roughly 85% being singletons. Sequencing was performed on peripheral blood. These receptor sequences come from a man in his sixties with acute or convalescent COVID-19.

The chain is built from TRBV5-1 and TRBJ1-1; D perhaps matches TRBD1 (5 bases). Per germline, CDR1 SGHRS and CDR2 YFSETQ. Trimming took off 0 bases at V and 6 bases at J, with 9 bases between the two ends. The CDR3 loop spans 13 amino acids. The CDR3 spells CASSLAQGSEAFF. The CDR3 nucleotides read TGCGCCAGCAGCTTGGCTCAGGGTTCTGAAGCTTTCTTT.

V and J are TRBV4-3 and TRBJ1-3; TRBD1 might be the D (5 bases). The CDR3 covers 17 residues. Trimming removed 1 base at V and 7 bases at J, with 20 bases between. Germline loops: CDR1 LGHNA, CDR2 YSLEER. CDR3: CASSQVFGTPNGNTIYF. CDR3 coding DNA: TGCGCCAGCAGCCAAGTCTTCGGGACTCCCAACGGGAACACCATATATTTT.

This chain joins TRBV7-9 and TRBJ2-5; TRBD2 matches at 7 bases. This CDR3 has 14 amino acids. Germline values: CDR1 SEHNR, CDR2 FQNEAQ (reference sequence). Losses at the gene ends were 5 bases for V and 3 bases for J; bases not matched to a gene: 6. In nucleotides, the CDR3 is TGTGCCAGCAGCCCCGGGGCGGGAGAAGAGACCCAGTACTTC. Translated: CASSPGAGEETQYF.

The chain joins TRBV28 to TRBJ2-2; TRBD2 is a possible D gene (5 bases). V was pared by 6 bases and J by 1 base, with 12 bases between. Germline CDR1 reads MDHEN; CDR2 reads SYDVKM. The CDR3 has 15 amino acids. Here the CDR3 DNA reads TGTGCCAGCAGCGTCTACGGGGAGAACACCGGGGAGCTGTTTTTT. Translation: CASSVYGENTGELFF.

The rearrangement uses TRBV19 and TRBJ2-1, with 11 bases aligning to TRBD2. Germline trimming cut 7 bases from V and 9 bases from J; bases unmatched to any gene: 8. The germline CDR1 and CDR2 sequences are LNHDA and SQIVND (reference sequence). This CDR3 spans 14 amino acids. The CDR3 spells CASIGLAGGGEQFF. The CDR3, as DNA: TGTGCCAGTATCGGCCTAGCGGGAGGCGGTGAGCAGTTCTTC.

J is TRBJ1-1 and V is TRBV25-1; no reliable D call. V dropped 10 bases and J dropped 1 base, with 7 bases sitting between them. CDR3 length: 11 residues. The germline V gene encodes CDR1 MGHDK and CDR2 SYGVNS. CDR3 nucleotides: TGTGCCACCGGTACGAACACTGAAGCTTTCTTT. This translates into CATGTNTEAFF.

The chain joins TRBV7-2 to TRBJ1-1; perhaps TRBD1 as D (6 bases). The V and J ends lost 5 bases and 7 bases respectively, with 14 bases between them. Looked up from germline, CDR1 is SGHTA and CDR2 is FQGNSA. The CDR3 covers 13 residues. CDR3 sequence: CASSPRQAGEAFF. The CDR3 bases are TGTGCCAGCAGCCCAAGACAGGCGGGTGAAGCTTTCTTT.

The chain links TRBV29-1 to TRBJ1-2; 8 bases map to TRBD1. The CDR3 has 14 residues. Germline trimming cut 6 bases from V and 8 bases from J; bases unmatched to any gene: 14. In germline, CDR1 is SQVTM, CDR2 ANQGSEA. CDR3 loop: CSVAPGQGVLGYTF. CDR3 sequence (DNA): TGCAGCGTCGCGCCCGGACAGGGCGTATTAGGCTACACCTTC.

The CDR3 DNA is TGTGCCAGCAGTCCTCGGGAGGGGACCTACAATGAGCAGTTCTTC. This codes for CASSPREGTYNEQFF. The chain has TRBV11-2 and TRBJ2-1; 8 positions match TRBD2. The CDR3 length is 15 residues. The V segment lost 6 bases and the J segment 2 bases; nucleotides outside the gene matches: 6. Germline assignment: CDR1 SGHAT and CDR2 FQNNGV.

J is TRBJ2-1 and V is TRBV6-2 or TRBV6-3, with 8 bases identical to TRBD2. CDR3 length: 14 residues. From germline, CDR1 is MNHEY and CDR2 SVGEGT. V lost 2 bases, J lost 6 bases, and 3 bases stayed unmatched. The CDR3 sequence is CASSYAGGINEQFF. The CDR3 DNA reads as TGTGCCAGCAGTTACGCGGGAGGAATCAATGAGCAGTTCTTC.

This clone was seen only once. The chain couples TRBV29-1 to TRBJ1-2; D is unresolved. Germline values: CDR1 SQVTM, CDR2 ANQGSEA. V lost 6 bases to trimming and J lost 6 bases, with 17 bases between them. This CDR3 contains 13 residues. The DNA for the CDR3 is TGCAGCGTGGCGGGGAGAGGAGACCATGGCTACACCTTC. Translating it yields CSVAGRGDHGYTF.

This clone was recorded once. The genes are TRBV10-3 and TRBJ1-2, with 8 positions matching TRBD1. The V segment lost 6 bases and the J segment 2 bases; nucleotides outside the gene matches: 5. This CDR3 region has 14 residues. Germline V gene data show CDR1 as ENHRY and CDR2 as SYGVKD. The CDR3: CAIRWTGRNYGYTF. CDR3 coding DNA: TGTGCCATCAGATGGACAGGGCGCAACTATGGCTACACCTTC.

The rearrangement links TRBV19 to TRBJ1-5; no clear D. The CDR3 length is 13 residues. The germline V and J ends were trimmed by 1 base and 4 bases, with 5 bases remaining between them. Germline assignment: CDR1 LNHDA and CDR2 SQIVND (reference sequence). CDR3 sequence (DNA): TGTGCCAGTAGTATAGCAGATAATCAGCCCCAGCATTTT. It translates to CASSIADNQPQHF.

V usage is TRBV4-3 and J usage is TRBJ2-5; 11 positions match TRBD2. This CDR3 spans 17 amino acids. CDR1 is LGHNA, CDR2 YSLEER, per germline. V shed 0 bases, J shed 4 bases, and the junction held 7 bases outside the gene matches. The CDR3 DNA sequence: TGCGCCAGCAGCCAAGATCCCCCTAGCGGGGGGCCAGAGACCCAGTACTTC. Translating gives CASSQDPPSGGPETQYF.

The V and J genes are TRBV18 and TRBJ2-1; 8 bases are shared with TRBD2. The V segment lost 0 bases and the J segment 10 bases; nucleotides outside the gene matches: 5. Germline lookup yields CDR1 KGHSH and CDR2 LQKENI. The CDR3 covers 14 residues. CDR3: CASSPPAGGGEQFF. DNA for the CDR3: TGTGCCAGCTCACCACCTGCGGGAGGTGGCGAGCAGTTCTTC.

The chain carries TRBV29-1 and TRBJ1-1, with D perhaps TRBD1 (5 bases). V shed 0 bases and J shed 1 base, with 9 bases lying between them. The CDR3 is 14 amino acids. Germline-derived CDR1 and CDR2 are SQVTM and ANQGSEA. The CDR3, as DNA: TGCAGCGTTGAAGAGGGTACAGGGAACACTGAAGCTTTCTTT. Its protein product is CSVEEGTGNTEAFF. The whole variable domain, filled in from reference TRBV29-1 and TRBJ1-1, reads SAVISQKPSRDICQRGTSLTIQCQVDSQVTMMFWYRQQPGQSLTLIATANQGSEATYESGFVIDKFPISRPNLTFSTLTVSNMSPEDSSIYLCSVEEGTGNTEAFFGQGTRLTVV.

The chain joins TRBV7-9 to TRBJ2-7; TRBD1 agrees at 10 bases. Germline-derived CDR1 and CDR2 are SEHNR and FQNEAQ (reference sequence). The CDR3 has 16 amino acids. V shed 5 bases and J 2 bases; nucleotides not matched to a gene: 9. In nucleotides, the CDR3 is TGTGCCAGCAGCGTGACAGGGGGCGCGGGTACCTACGAGCAGTACTTC. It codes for CASSVTGGAGTYEQYF.

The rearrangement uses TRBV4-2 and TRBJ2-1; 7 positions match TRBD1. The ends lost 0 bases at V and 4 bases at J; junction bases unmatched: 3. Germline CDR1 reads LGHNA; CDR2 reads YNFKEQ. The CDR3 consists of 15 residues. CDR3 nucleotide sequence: TGTGCCAGCAGCCAAGACAGGGGGTTTTACAATGAGCAGTTCTTC. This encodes CASSQDRGFYNEQFF.

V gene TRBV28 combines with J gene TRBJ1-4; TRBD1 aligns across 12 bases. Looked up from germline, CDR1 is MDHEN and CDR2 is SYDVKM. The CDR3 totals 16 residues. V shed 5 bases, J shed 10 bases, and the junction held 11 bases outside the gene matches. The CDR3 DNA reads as TGTGCCAGCAGTGTCGCCGGGACAGGGGGCGGAGGAAAACTGTTTTTT. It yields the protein CASSVAGTGGGGKLFF.

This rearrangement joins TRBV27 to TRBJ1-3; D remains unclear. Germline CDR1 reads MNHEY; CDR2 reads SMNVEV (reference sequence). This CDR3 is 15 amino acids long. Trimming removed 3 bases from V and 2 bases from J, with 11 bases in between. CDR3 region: CASSLREAAGNTIYF. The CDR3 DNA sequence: TGTGCCAGCAGTTTGCGGGAAGCCGCTGGAAACACCATATATTTT.

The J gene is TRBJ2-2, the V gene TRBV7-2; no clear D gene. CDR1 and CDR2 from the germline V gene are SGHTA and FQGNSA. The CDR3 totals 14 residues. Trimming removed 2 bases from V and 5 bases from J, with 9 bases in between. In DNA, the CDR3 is TGTGCCAGCAGCTTATGGGCCCTTACCGGGGAGCTGTTTTTT. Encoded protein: CASSLWALTGELFF.

CDR3 sequence (DNA): TGTGCCAGCAGAAATAGGGGGTCCTTCACAGATACGCAGTATTTT. Translating it yields CASRNRGSFTDTQYF. This chain connects TRBV6-5 to TRBJ2-3; maybe TRBD1 (6 bases). V was clipped by 6 bases and J by 2 bases, with 15 bases between them. Germline CDR1 MNHEY, CDR2 SVGAGI. The CDR3 covers 15 residues.